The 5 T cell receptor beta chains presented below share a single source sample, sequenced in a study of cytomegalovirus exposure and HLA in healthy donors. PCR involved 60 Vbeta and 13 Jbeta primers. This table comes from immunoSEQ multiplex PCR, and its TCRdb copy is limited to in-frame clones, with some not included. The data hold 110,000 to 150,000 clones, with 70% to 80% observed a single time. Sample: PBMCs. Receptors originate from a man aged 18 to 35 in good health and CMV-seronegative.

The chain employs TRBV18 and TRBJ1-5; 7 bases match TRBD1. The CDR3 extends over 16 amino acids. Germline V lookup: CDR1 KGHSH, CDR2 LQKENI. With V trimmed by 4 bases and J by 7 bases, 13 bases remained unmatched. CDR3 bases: TGTGCCAGCTCACACTATCCCGACAGGGTAGGGCAGCCCCAGCATTTT. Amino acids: CASSHYPDRVGQPQHF.

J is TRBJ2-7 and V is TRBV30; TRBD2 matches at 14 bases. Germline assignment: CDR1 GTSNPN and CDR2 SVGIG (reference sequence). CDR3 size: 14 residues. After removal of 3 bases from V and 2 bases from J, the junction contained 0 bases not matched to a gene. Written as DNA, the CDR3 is TGTGCCTGGAGGACTAGCGGGGGGGCCTACGAGCAGTACTTC. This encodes CAWRTSGGAYEQYF.

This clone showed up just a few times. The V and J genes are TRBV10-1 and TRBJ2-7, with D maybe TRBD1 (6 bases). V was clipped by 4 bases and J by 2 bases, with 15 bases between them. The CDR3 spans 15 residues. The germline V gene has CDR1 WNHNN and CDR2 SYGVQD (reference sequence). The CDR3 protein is CASSGYQGPTYEQYF. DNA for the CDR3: TGCGCCAGCAGTGGATACCAGGGGCCCACCTACGAGCAGTACTTC.

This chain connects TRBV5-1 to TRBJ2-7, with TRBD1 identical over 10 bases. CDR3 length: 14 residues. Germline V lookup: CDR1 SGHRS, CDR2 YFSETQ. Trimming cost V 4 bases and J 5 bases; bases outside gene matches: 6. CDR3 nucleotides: TGCGCCAGCAGCCCCGGACAGGGGGGCGACGAGCAGTACTTC. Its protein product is CASSPGQGGDEQYF.

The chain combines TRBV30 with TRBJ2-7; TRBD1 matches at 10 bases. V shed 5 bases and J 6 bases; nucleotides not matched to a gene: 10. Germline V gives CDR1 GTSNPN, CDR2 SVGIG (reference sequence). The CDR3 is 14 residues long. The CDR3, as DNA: TGTGCCTGGGGCATGGGACAGGGGAAGGGCGAGCAGTACTTC. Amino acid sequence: CAWGMGQGKGEQYF.